The next 13 T cell receptor beta chains were all read from a single sample in a study of blood T cell repertoires in COVID-19. Some clones are missing from TCRdb's copy, which holds only in-frame ones; the method was immunoSEQ multiplex PCR. The data contain around 120,000 clones, approximately 84% of them singletons. Sequencing was performed on peripheral blood. The receptors come from a man aged 65 to 79 with acute or convalescent COVID-19.

The chain combines TRBV19 with TRBJ2-5; 10 nucleotides agree with TRBD2. With 6 bases clipped from V and 5 bases from J, the junction kept 6 bases outside the gene matches. Per the germline V gene, CDR1 is LNHDA and CDR2 is SQIVND (reference sequence). CDR3 length equals 14 residues. Here the CDR3 reads CASRLSGGAETQYF. The DNA for the CDR3 is TGTGCCAGTAGGCTGAGCGGGGGGGCCGAGACCCAGTACTTC. The whole variable domain, remainder taken from reference TRBV19 and TRBJ2-5, is DGGITQSPKYLFRKEGQNVTLSCEQNLNHDAMYWYRQDPGQGLRLIYYSQIVNDFQKGDIAEGYSVSREKKESFPLTVTSAQKNPTAFYLCASRLSGGAETQYFGPGTRLLVL.

CDR3 nucleotides: TGCAGCATTTATAGCGGGGGATGGGAAAATGAGCAGTTCTTC. Encoded protein: CSIYSGGWENEQFF. V gene TRBV29-1 combines with J gene TRBJ2-1; TRBD2 matches at 9 bases. Germline loops: CDR1 SQVTM, CDR2 ANQGSEA. CDR3 size: 14 residues. Losses at the gene ends were 8 bases for V and 7 bases for J; bases not matched to a gene: 12.

The V gene is TRBV27, the J gene TRBJ2-1, with D maybe TRBD1 (5 bases). CDR1 is MNHEY, CDR2 SMNVEV, per germline (reference sequence). This CDR3 comprises 14 residues. The V gene lost 3 bases and the J gene lost 9 bases, with 15 bases spanning the gap. CDR3 bases: TGTGCCAGCAGTTTTGGGCAGGGTGTGGGTGAGCAGTTCTTC. This encodes CASSFGQGVGEQFF.

The J gene is TRBJ1-4, the V gene TRBV4-1, with 8 bases matching TRBD1. Germline CDR1 is MGHRA and CDR2 is YSYEKL. V gave up 0 bases and J gave up 8 bases; unmatched junction bases: 8. The CDR3 spans 16 residues. The CDR3 is CASSQEGSGGWEKLFF. The CDR3 DNA follows: TGCGCCAGCAGCCAAGAGGGTTCAGGGGGCTGGGAAAAACTGTTTTTT.

This chain links TRBV2 with TRBJ2-3; unclear D gene. Deletions cut 8 bases from V and 7 bases from J, with 13 bases between. This CDR3 has 12 residues. Germline loops: CDR1 SNHLY, CDR2 FYNNEI. CDR3 nucleotide sequence: TGTGCCAGCCGCTTTTTAGAGTATACGCAGTATTTT. It yields the protein CASRFLEYTQYF.

This clone showed up just a few times. The chain uses TRBV30 and TRBJ1-2, with 9 bases identical to TRBD1. CDR1 GTSNPN and CDR2 SVGIG come from the germline V gene (reference sequence). The CDR3 spans 14 residues. Losses at the gene ends were 3 bases for V and 3 bases for J; bases not matched to a gene: 5. The CDR3 loop is CAWRKQGADYGYTF. CDR3 bases: TGTGCCTGGAGGAAACAGGGGGCGGACTATGGCTACACCTTC. Complete variable domain (other parts from reference TRBV30 and TRBJ1-2): SQTIHQWPATLVQPVGSPLSLECTVEGTSNPNLYWYRQAAGRGLQLLFYSVGIGQISSEVPQNLSASRPQDRQFILSSKKLLLSDSGFYLCAWRKQGADYGYTFGSGTRLTVV.

The count of this clone is one. The chain joins TRBV27 to TRBJ1-2, with 9 bases lining up with TRBD1. V shed 6 bases and J 1 base; nucleotides not matched to a gene: 6. CDR3 length: 15 amino acids. The germline CDR1 and CDR2 sequences are MNHEY and SMNVEV (reference sequence). This CDR3 is CASSLRTGVNYGYTF. In DNA, the CDR3 is TGTGCCAGCAGCCTCCGGACAGGGGTTAACTATGGCTACACCTTC.

The genes are TRBV28 and TRBJ2-2, with a tentative D call TRBD1 (6 bases). Germline V CDR1 and CDR2: MDHEN, SYDVKM. V was clipped by 5 bases and J by 3 bases, with 10 bases between them. The CDR3 length is 14 residues. The CDR3 here is CASSQGQYTGELFF. The DNA for the CDR3 is TGTGCCAGCAGTCAGGGGCAGTACACCGGGGAGCTGTTTTTT.

The CDR3 reads CASSDGQGGSPLHF. As DNA, the CDR3 is TGTGCCAGCAGCGATGGACAGGGTGGCTCACCCCTCCACTTT. J is TRBJ1-6 and V is TRBV11-2, with 8 bases aligning to TRBD1. J lost 10 bases, V lost 5 bases, and 7 bases had no gene match. The germline CDR1 and CDR2 sequences are SGHAT and FQNNGV. The CDR3 has 14 amino acids.

The chain employs TRBV5-6 and TRBJ2-7; 8 bases match TRBD1. This CDR3 is built from 14 residues. Germline values: CDR1 SGHDT, CDR2 YYEEEE. Trimming took 3 bases from V and 3 from J; bases not matched to a gene: 5. CDR3: CASSSRTGSYEQYF. CDR3 DNA sequence: TGTGCCAGCAGCTCCCGGACAGGGAGCTACGAGCAGTACTTC.

The V gene is TRBV24-1, the J gene TRBJ1-5; 7 nucleotides align to TRBD1. Per the germline V gene, CDR1 is KGHDR and CDR2 is SFDVKD. This CDR3 spans 16 amino acids. J gave up 1 base and V 3 bases, and 5 bases lay outside the gene matches. The CDR3 here is CATSDIDRVSNQPQHF. CDR3 DNA sequence: TGTGCCACCAGTGATATTGACAGGGTGAGCAATCAGCCCCAGCATTTT.

The rearrangement joins TRBV3-1 (or the pseudogene TRBV3-2) to TRBJ2-6, with 7 nucleotides matching TRBD1. Losses at the gene ends were 4 bases for V and 1 base for J; bases not matched to a gene: 1. There are 15 residues in the CDR3. The germline V gene has CDR1 LGHDT and CDR2 YNNKEL (reference sequence). CDR3 bases: TGTGCCAGCAGCCCGACAGGGTCTGGGGCCAACGTCCTGACTTTC. Protein: CASSPTGSGANVLTF.

The V gene is TRBV5-1, the J gene TRBJ2-5; tentatively, D is TRBD2 (6 bases). CDR1 is SGHRS and CDR2 is YFSETQ in the germline V gene. The V gene lost 7 bases and the J gene lost 2 bases, with 18 bases spanning the gap. The CDR3 has 15 residues. CDR3 protein: CASGSGSGLQETQYF. The CDR3 bases are TGCGCCAGCGGCTCGGGTAGCGGCTTACAAGAGACCCAGTACTTC.